Listed below are T cell receptor beta chains from one sample, sequenced in a study of blood T cell repertoires in COVID-19. TCRdb's copy holds only in-frame clones and misses some; the assay was immunoSEQ multiplex PCR. The sample shows around 170,000 clones, around four fifths of them seen only once. Source material: peripheral blood. These receptors were obtained from a man aged 25 to 45 with active or convalescent COVID-19. Each CDR3 is given with its conserved first and last residue. Each record gives: clone size, D gene, J gene, V gene, CDR3 DNA, CDR3 protein. A D gene is named only where the DNA matches it firmly. Rows may omit the clone size; those that give it use once, few, many or a size class.

>NA|NA|TRBJ2-3|TRBV6-6
TGTGCCAGCAGTTACAGTGGGAGTGCAGATACGCAGTATTTT
CASSYSGSADTQYF
>NA|NA|TRBJ1-1|TRBV14
TGTGCCAGCAGCCAAGATAACAAGGACAGAATTTCGTTCATGAACACTGAAGCTTTCTTT
CASSQDNKDRISFMNTEAFF
>NA|TRBD2|TRBJ2-1|TRBV6-5
TGTGCCAGCAGTTACGGCGGGAGCTTCCCCTACAATGAGCAGTTCTTC
CASSYGGSFPYNEQFF
>NA|TRBD2|TRBJ2-2|TRBV27
TGTGCCAGCACAGACCTAGCGGGGGGGCCAATCACCGGGGAGCTGTTTTTT
CASTDLAGGPITGELFF
>once|TRBD1|TRBJ1-2|TRBV27
TGTGCCAGCAGTAGACAGGGGAGCGGCTACACCTTC
CASSRQGSGYTF
>once|NA|TRBJ1-1|TRBV27
TGTGCCAGCAGTCAGGGGACCGGCCGCGGAGCTTTCTTT
CASSQGTGRGAFF
>NA|TRBD2|TRBJ2-7|TRBV10-3
TGTGCCATCAGTGAGAATGGGCTAGCGGCCTACGAGCAGTACTTC
CAISENGLAAYEQYF
>NA|TRBD1|TRBJ1-2|TRBV2
TGTGCCAGCAATGGACAGGGGCTTAAAGGCTACACCTTC
CASNGQGLKGYTF
>NA|NA|TRBJ2-7|TRBV24-1
TGTGCCACCAGTGAAGCGGATGGCTACGAGCAGTACTTC
CATSEADGYEQYF
>few|NA|TRBJ1-3|TRBV19
TGTGCCAGTAGTATCGGGGGAATGCGAAACACCATATATTTT
CASSIGGMRNTIYF
>NA|NA|TRBJ2-1|TRBV27
TGTGCCAGCACAGGGGGGTCCTACAATGAGCAGTTCTTC
CASTGGSYNEQFF
>few|NA|TRBJ2-7|TRBV4-1
TGCGCCAGCAGCCATTCGTCGAGGGACAAGACCTACGAGCAGTACTTC
CASSHSSRDKTYEQYF
>NA|NA|TRBJ2-3|TRBV6-5
TGTGCCAGCAGGGGATTGACAGGCTCAGATACGCAGTATTTT
CASRGLTGSDTQYF
>NA|TRBD2|TRBJ2-1|TRBV6-5
TGTGCCAGCAGCCTTAGCGGGCGCGCCTACAATGAGCAGTTCTTC
CASSLSGRAYNEQFF
>NA|NA|TRBJ2-3|TRBV7-9
TGTGCCAGCAGCTTAGCAGGGGGAAACACAGATACGCAGTATTTT
CASSLAGGNTDTQYF
>NA|TRBD1|TRBJ2-2|TRBV10-1
TGCGCCAGCAGTTCTGGCGGGTCGGGACAGGGGGACACCGGGGAGCTGTTTTTT
CASSSGGSGQGDTGELFF
>NA|TRBD1|TRBJ1-2|TRBV7-3
TGTGCCAGCAGCTCCAGTAGGACAGGGGAGGATGGCTACACCTTC
CASSSSRTGEDGYTF
>NA|NA|TRBJ1-4|TRBV6-5
TGTGCCAGCAGCGAGCGGTGGGGAGGGGATGAAAAACTGTTTTTT
CASSERWGGDEKLFF
>NA|TRBD1|TRBJ2-2|TRBV6-5
TGTGCCAGCAGGCAGGGGGCGAACACCGGGGAGCTGTTTTTT
CASRQGANTGELFF
>NA|TRBD2|TRBJ2-3|TRBV27
TGTGCCAGCAGTTTAGATGGTGGGCTAGCGGGGGATACGCAGTATTTT
CASSLDGGLAGDTQYF
>NA|TRBD2|TRBJ2-5|TRBV6-5
TGTGCCAGCCGGGGAGGGAGAGGTAGGCAGACCCAGTACTTC
CASRGGRGRQTQYF
>NA|NA|TRBJ1-2|TRBV4-2
TGTGCCAGCAGCCAAGAATATCAGGGATGGGGTGGCTACACCTTC
CASSQEYQGWGGYTF
>NA|TRBD1|TRBJ1-6|TRBV5-4
TGTGCCAGCAGCTGGGCCCGGGACAGGGCTTCACCCCTCCACTTT
CASSWARDRASPLHF
>NA|TRBD1|TRBJ1-5|TRBV6-5
TGTGCCAGCAGCCTGACAGGGGGCGATCAGCCCCAGCATTTT
CASSLTGGDQPQHF
>NA|NA|TRBJ2-5|TRBV4-1
TGCGCCAGCAGCCCCCGACTAGACTGGGAGACCCAGTACTTC
CASSPRLDWETQYF
>NA|TRBD1|TRBJ2-5|TRBV4-3
TGCGCCAGCAGCCAGGAGGACAGGGGCCAAGAGACCCAGTACTTC
CASSQEDRGQETQYF
>NA|NA|TRBJ1-4|TRBV2
TGTGCCAGCATGCCAGGGTGGGAAAAACTGTTTTTT
CASMPGWEKLFF
>NA|NA|TRBJ2-1|TRBV28
TGTGCCAGCAGTCGCGGTCTTTATGAGCAGTTCTTC
CASSRGLYEQFF
>NA|NA|TRBJ2-1|TRBV10-3
TGTGCCATCAGTTCGGGACTCCACAATGAGCAGTTCTTC
CAISSGLHNEQFF
>NA|NA|TRBJ2-1|TRBV10-1
TGCGCCAGCAGTGATTATGGCAGGGTCCCCTACAATGAGCAGTTCTTC
CASSDYGRVPYNEQFF
>NA|NA|TRBJ1-4|TRBV6-4
TGTGCCAGCAGTGACTCGTCCACAGGAGAAGAATGTAATGAAAAACTGTTTTTT
CASSDSSTGEECNEKLFF
>NA|NA|TRBJ1-4|TRBV3-1/TRBV3-2
TGTGCCAGCAGCCAAGTGGCCGAGGCTCTCCCGGAGGGTGAAAAACTGTTTTTT
CASSQVAEALPEGEKLFF
>NA|TRBD1|TRBJ2-3|TRBV7-2
TGTGCCAGCAGCACCGACAGGGAAGGGTTTTCTAGCACAGATACGCAGTATTTT
CASSTDREGFSSTDTQYF